A single T cell receptor (beta chain) is shown here with its context. Its antigen is not identified. The sample is drawn from a study of cytomegalovirus exposure and HLA in healthy donors. The study's findings and limits: Owing to their indistinguishability, certain V segments, notably TRBV6-2 and TRBV6-3, were excluded. A few of the chains that were CMV-associated were confirmed in vitro to be specific for CMV antigens.

CDR1 is SEHNR and CDR2 is FQNEAQ in the germline V gene (reference sequence). This CDR3 contains 14 residues. Trimming removed 5 bases at V and 3 bases at J, with 14 bases between. Both 60 Vbeta primers and 13 Jbeta primers went into the PCR. Sequencing was performed with immunoSEQ multiplex PCR; in TCRdb, only in-frame clones are kept and a portion is missing. There are some 140,000 clones in the sample; around three quarters occur only once, and around 3.1% lies in the top ten. The J gene is TRBJ2-7, the V gene TRBV7-9, with D tentatively TRBD2 (5 bases). This clonotype was sampled from a middle-aged man in good health and CMV-seronegative. The material sequenced was PBMCs. This CDR3 is CASSQTGLHYEQYF. CDR3 DNA: TGTGCCAGCAGCCAAACTGGACTCCACTACGAGCAGTACTTC.